This entry describes one TCR beta chain. This sample was included in a study of patients and donors after allogeneic stem cell transplantation. This CDR3 has 17 residues. Germline lookup yields CDR1 SGHTA and CDR2 FQGNSA. V gave up 1 base and J gave up 2 bases, with 18 bases separating them. Each CDR3 protein gets one entry after TCRdb re-called the RT-PCR reads with MiXCR. The profile shows more than 850,000 distinct CDR3 sequences, about 20% of them singletons. The sequence was obtained from a human donor who was either an allogeneic HSCT recipient or a stem cell or donor lymphocyte infusion donor (not recorded which). It is not recorded whose cells these are; they may come from a transplant donor. The sequenced material came from blood, either unsorted or a sorted T cell fraction (not recorded which). The chain combines TRBV7-2 with TRBJ2-7; D is tentatively TRBD1 or TRBD2 (5 bases each). The DNA of the CDR3 is TGTGCCAGCAGCTTAGTTTCCTGGGGACGTCCCACCTACGAGCAGTACTTC. Protein: CASSLVSWGRPTYEQYF.